Sequencing of this TCR beta chain was carried out in a study of tumor and adjacent non-tumor tissue in lung cancer. Overall study: The patients, approximately nine men and a handful of women, were roughly 31 to 85 with stage I to III disease. Study-wide results and limits: Compared with tumor, normal lung showed significantly lower TCR diversity. In normal lung, the top 100 clones were significantly more dominant than in tumor.

RNA was extracted from bulk tissue without any cell sorting. The normal lung tissue was taken more than 3 cm from the tumor edge. Between August and November 2014, newly diagnosed, chemotherapy-naive lung cancer patients underwent thoracic surgery in China. The library came from three nested PCR rounds adapted from ARM-PCR protocols. MiXCR, run by TCRdb on the multiplex PCR reads, gives a single entry per CDR3 protein. This sample has around 100,000 distinct CDR3 sequences, with 65% found just once. Details on this clonotype: The antigen remains unidentified.

Source material: distant non-tumor lung tissue. The receptor was isolated from a man aged 30 to 45 with non-small cell lung cancer.

In DNA form, the CDR3 reads TGCAGTGCTAGAAGTCTACTGGGATATAGCAATCAGCCCCAGCATTTT. This encodes CSARSLLGYSNQPQHF. This chain uses TRBV20-1 with TRBJ1-5; D unresolved. CDR1 is DFQATT and CDR2 is SNEGSKA in the germline V gene (reference sequence). CDR3 length equals 16 residues. V was shortened by 2 bases and J by 0 bases, with 14 bases between the two germline ends.